These 16 T cell receptor beta chains came from one sample sequenced in a study of beta chain features in type 1 diabetes. The sequenced template was cDNA made from the entire isolated RNA. Libraries were prepared by immunoSEQ multiplex PCR; TCRdb keeps only in-frame clonotypes and omits some of them. The data show under 150,000 clones, 7% to 10% seen once. Findings of the study overall: In every one of the four CD4+ subsets, TCRB CDR3s were moderately but significantly shorter in Type 1 diabetes patients.

No antigen has been identified for these receptors. The sample taken for sequencing was central memory CD4+ T cells from blood. Every receptor here comes from a man aged 30 to 45 with type 1 diabetes.

This clone came up a few times. V and J are TRBV11-2 and TRBJ2-3, with D possibly being TRBD2 (5 bases). The CDR3 sequence is 17 residues long. The germline V and J ends were trimmed by 1 base and 7 bases, with 21 bases remaining between them. Germline V gene sequence: CDR1 SGHAT, CDR2 FQNNGV. This CDR3 is CASSLGSPLRVPNTQYF. CDR3 coding DNA: TGTGCCAGCAGCTTAGGTTCCCCATTGAGGGTACCTAATACGCAGTATTTT.

This clone was seen only a few times. J is TRBJ1-4 and V is TRBV23-1, with D possibly being TRBD1 (6 bases). TRBV23-1 is an ORF for which the function is uncertain. The CDR3 extends over 19 amino acids. Trimming took 4 bases from V and 2 from J, leaving 23 bases between them. The CDR3 protein is CASSRPDRFSGATNEKLFF. DNA for the CDR3: TGCGCCAGCAGTCGTCCGGACAGATTCTCAGGAGCCACTAATGAAAAACTGTTTTTT.

CDR3 residues: CAHADRARTQYF. CDR3 sequence (DNA): TGTGCCCATGCAGACAGGGCCCGGACCCAGTACTTC. The V and J genes are TRBV30 and TRBJ2-5, with 7 bases that match TRBD1. CDR3 length equals 12 residues. V dropped 8 bases and J dropped 7; count of bases not matched to a gene: 10. From germline, CDR1 is GTSNPN and CDR2 SVGIG (reference sequence).

The rearrangement joins TRBV7-3 to TRBJ2-1, with TRBD1 matching 9 bases. V shed 5 bases and J 9 bases; nucleotides not matched to a gene: 11. The CDR3 spans 15 residues. Looked up from germline, CDR1 is SGHTA and CDR2 is FQGTGA. For the CDR3, the DNA is TGTGCCAGCAGCCCCCGGGGGACAGGGTGGGGTGAGCAGTTCTTC. Its translation is CASSPRGTGWGEQFF.

This clone appeared a few times. As DNA, the CDR3 is TGTGCCTGGAATAGACATGTCGAGCAGTACTTC. This translates into CAWNRHVEQYF. The chain combines TRBV30 with TRBJ2-5; D unclear. The end of the DNA is better explained by TRBJ2-7, so the J call may be wrong. Germline V gene sequence: CDR1 GTSNPN, CDR2 SVGIG (reference sequence). CDR3 length equals 11 residues.

Many counts were recorded for this clone. The sample has other DNA sequences that encode this CDR3 too. CDR3 nucleotide sequence: TGCGCCAGCAGCTTTGCGACGGGGGGATACAATGAGCAGTTCTTC. Translated, it gives CASSFATGGYNEQFF. This chain links TRBV5-1 with TRBJ2-1, with TRBD2 matching 7 bases. The junction had 6 bases not matched to a gene; V was cut back by 2 bases and J by 4 bases. There are 15 residues in the CDR3. The germline CDR1 and CDR2 sequences are SGHRS and YFSETQ.

J is TRBJ2-3 and V is TRBV7-6; D is uncertain. Germline CDR1 and CDR2: SGHVS and FNYEAQ. The CDR3 consists of 14 residues. V was shortened by 5 bases and J by 1 base, with 10 bases between the two germline ends. CDR3 region: CASSPRGRTDTQYF. Here the CDR3 DNA reads TGTGCCAGCAGCCCAAGAGGCCGCACAGATACGCAGTATTTT.

This chain joins TRBV7-2 and TRBJ2-3; 9 positions agree with TRBD2. The V gene end was trimmed by 5 bases and the J gene end by 4 bases; junction bases not matched to a gene: 10. Germline assignment: CDR1 SGHTA and CDR2 FQGNSA. This CDR3 region has 16 residues. DNA of the CDR3: TGTGCCAGCAGCCCTCCAAGCGGGGGGAAGGCAGATACGCAGTATTTT. It yields the protein CASSPPSGGKADTQYF.

The J gene is TRBJ2-5, the V gene TRBV15, with 9 bases lining up with TRBD2. The V and J ends lost 0 bases and 5 bases, in that order; junction bases with no gene match: 4. Germline V gene data show CDR1 as LNHNV and CDR2 as YYDKDF (reference sequence). The CDR3 sequence is 15 residues long. CDR3: CATSRDRTSGETQYF. CDR3 DNA sequence: TGTGCCACCAGCAGAGATCGCACTAGCGGGGAGACCCAGTACTTC.

This clone was observed a few times. The genes are TRBV10-3 and TRBJ2-4, with D hard to call. Germline V CDR1 and CDR2: ENHRY, SYGVKD. This CDR3 comprises 14 residues. V was trimmed by 3 bases and J by 0 bases, leaving 6 bases between them. The CDR3 DNA reads TGTGCCATCAGTGAAGCCTTAGCCAAAAACATTCAGTACTTC. Translation gives CAISEALAKNIQYF.

This clone has just a few counts. In DNA form, the CDR3 reads TGTGCCAGCAGCCCGACGGCGGGGGGGTACAATGAGCAGTTCTTC. Residues: CASSPTAGGYNEQFF. The chain employs TRBV5-6 and TRBJ2-1; 9 nucleotides match TRBD2. The CDR3 is made up of 15 amino acids. CDR1 and CDR2 (germline): SGHDT, YYEEEE. V gave up 4 bases and J gave up 4 bases; unmatched junction bases: 6.

The chain uses TRBV2 and TRBJ2-1; TRBD2 matches at 12 bases. CDR1 SNHLY and CDR2 FYNNEI come from the germline V gene. V shed 6 bases and J 7 bases; nucleotides not matched to a gene: 13. The CDR3 is 17 amino acids. For the CDR3, the DNA is TGTGCCAGCAGCGCCACTAGCGGGGGGCCCACAGGGAATGAGCAGTTCTTC. Translated, it gives CASSATSGGPTGNEQFF.

The V and J genes are TRBV7-2 and TRBJ2-7; the match to TRBD1 covers 9 bases. The junction had 4 bases not matched to a gene; V was cut back by 4 bases and J by 3 bases. CDR3 length equals 14 residues. The germline V gene encodes CDR1 SGHTA and CDR2 FQGNSA. The CDR3 reads CASSSGTGYYEQYF. The CDR3 DNA reads as TGTGCCAGCAGCTCCGGGACAGGGTACTACGAGCAGTACTTC.

This clone was counted between two and nine times. This sequence joins TRBV4-1 and TRBJ2-2, with a possible D match to TRBD1 (6 bases). The germline V and J ends were trimmed by 4 bases and 3 bases, with 12 bases remaining between them. From germline, CDR1 is MGHRA and CDR2 YSYEKL. The CDR3 loop spans 15 amino acids. This chain's CDR3 is CASSLRQVDTGELFF. The CDR3 DNA reads TGCGCCAGCAGCCTCCGACAGGTAGACACCGGGGAGCTGTTTTTT.

The gene calls are TRBV6-5 and TRBJ2-1; a possible D gene is TRBD1 (6 bases). V lost 5 bases and J 3 bases, leaving 14 bases between the germline ends. The CDR3 spans 15 residues. Germline V gives CDR1 MNHEY, CDR2 SVGAGI. The CDR3 DNA sequence: TGTGCCAGCAGTCCCCCCGGACAGTTCTACAATGAGCAGTTCTTC. Translated: CASSPPGQFYNEQFF.

This clone was recorded a few times. The V and J genes are TRBV11-2 and TRBJ2-3, with D possibly being TRBD1 (6 bases). The CDR3 is 15 residues long. From germline, CDR1 is SGHAT and CDR2 FQNNGV. Trimming removed 5 bases at V and 2 bases at J, with 14 bases between. CDR3 in amino acids: CASSLGQPDTDTQYF. The CDR3 DNA reads as TGTGCCAGCAGCCTAGGACAGCCCGACACAGATACGCAGTATTTT.